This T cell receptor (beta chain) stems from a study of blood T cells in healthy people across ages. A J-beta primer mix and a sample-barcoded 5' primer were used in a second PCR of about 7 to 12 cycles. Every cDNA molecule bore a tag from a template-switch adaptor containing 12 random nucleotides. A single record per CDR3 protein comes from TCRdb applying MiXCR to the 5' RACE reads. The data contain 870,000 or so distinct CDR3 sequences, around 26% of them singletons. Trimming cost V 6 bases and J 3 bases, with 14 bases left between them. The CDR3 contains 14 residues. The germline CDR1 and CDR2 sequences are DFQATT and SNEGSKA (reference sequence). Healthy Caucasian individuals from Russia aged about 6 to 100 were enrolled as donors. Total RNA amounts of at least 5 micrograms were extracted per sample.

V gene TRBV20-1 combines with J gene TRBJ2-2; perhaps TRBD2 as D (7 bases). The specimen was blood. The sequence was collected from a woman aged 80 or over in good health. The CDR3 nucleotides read TGCAGTGCCCCAGCGGGACACGACACCGGGGAGCTGTTTTTT. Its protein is CSAPAGHDTGELFF.